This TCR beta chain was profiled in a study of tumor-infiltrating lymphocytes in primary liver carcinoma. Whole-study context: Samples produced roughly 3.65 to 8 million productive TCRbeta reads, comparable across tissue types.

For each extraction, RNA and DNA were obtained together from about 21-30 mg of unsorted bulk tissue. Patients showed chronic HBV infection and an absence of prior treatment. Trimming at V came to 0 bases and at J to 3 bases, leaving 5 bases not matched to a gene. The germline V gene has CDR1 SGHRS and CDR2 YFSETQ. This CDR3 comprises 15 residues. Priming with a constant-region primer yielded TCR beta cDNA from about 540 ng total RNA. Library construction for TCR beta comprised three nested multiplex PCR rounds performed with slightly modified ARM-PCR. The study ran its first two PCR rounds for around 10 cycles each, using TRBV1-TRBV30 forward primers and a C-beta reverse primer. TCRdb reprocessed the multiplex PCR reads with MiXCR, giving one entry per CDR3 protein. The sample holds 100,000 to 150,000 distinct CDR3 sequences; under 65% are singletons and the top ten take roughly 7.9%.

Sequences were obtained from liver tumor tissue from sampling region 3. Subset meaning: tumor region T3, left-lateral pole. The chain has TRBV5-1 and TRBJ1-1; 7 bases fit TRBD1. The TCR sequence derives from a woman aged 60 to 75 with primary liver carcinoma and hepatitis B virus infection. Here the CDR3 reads CASSLGGTEDTEAFF. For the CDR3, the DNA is TGCGCCAGCAGCTTGGGGGGGACAGAAGACACTGAAGCTTTCTTT.